Described below is a single TCR beta chain sequence and its context. Its antigen is not known. Clones were read by immunoSEQ multiplex PCR, and TCRdb kept only the in-frame ones, dropping some. The table includes 100,000 to 150,000 clones, more than 90% detected once. The sample comes from a study of T cell responses to AZD1222 COVID-19 vaccine. Study outcomes and limitations: The donor cohort was predominantly white British with a female majority, and clonal diversity may have been underestimated.

Doses given second, at about 4 or about 12 weeks, were pooled. Deletions cut 2 bases from V and 3 bases from J, with 17 bases between. This CDR3 spans 17 amino acids. From germline, CDR1 is MNHEY and CDR2 SVGEGT. The sample was peripheral blood, taken 28 days after the second AZD1222 dose. The TCR originated in an adult who received the AZD1222 COVID-19 vaccine. The V gene is TRBV6-2 or TRBV6-3, the J gene TRBJ2-1, with D possibly being TRBD2 (6 bases). The CDR3 spells CASSYVRSGWFYNEQFF. The CDR3 bases are TGTGCCAGCAGTTACGTTCGGAGCGGGTGGTTCTACAATGAGCAGTTCTTC.